The TCR beta chain under discussion was sequenced for a study of OX40 agonist ivuxolimab in advanced cancers. Study as a whole: Dose-escalation patients suffered from hepatocellular carcinoma, melanoma, renal cell or head and neck cancer. Study-level findings and limits: More expanded clones were found, on average, in CD8+ than in CD4+ T cells.

Regarding this clone: Its antigen remains unidentified.

Sequenced by immunoSEQ multiplex PCR; TCRdb stores in-frame clones only, minus some. The sample carries around 37,000 clones, 88% recorded once. Germline-derived CDR1 and CDR2 are SGHRS and YFSETQ. Between the trimmed V and J ends, which lost 0 bases and 6 bases, there was a span of 10 bases. The CDR3 covers 14 residues. The rearrangement uses TRBV5-1 and TRBJ2-1, with D uncertain. Sequencing used CD4+ or CD8+ T cells sorted from blood, obtained in a trial of the OX40 agonist ivuxolimab. The receptor's source is an adult with an advanced solid tumor such as melanoma, head and neck, liver or kidney cancer. The DNA for the CDR3 is TGCGCCAGCAGCTTGGCCGGTGGGTTCAATGAGCAGTTCTTC. Protein sequence: CASSLAGGFNEQFF.